The 5 T cell receptor beta chains reported below all come from one sample, sequenced in a study of blood T cells in healthy people across ages. A sample-barcoded 5' primer and a J-beta primer mix were used in a second PCR of about 6 to 12 cycles. TCRdb ran MiXCR on the 5' RACE reads and lists one entry per CDR3 protein. Here the sample spans roughly 700,000 distinct CDR3 sequences, just under 25% being singletons. These data also featured in a second study, about T cells of mothers and their children.

The specimen was blood. Receptors were obtained from a boy aged 10-17 years in good health.

V is TRBV24-1 and J is TRBJ2-7, with 10 bases aligning to TRBD1. The CDR3 totals 15 residues. The J segment lost 2 bases and the V segment lost 3 bases, leaving 3 bases of the junction unmatched. Germline assignment: CDR1 KGHDR and CDR2 SFDVKD. CDR3 DNA sequence: TGTGCCACCAGTGATCCGGGACAGGGGACCTACGAGCAGTACTTC. This translates into CATSDPGQGTYEQYF.

The rearrangement links TRBV29-1 to TRBJ2-3; the D is unclear. Germline V lookup: CDR1 SQVTM, CDR2 ANQGSEA. V lost 3 bases and J lost 4, with 17 bases in between. The CDR3 length is 15 residues. CDR3 bases: TGCAGCGTTGAGTTGTCCTCTCCAGCGTCAGATACGCAGTATTTT. This codes for CSVELSSPASDTQYF.

With regard to this clonotype: This may be a read error, as it is one base from a much larger clone. A read error is likely, as this CDR3 ends without the conserved phenylalanine or tryptophan. The chain employs TRBV12-3 or TRBV12-4 and TRBJ2-3; D might be TRBD1 (5 bases). The V and J ends lost 5 bases and 0 bases respectively, with 9 bases between them. The CDR3 is 14 amino acids. CDR3: CASSPGHSTDTQYV. Here the CDR3 DNA reads TGTGCCAGCAGTCCAGGGCATAGCACAGATACGCAGTATGTT.

This clonotype was seen a few times. The chain carries TRBV5-6 and TRBJ1-2; TRBD1 matches at 7 bases. CDR1 and CDR2 (germline): SGHDT, YYEEEE. There are 15 residues in the CDR3. V shed 1 base, J shed 4 bases, and the junction held 7 bases outside the gene matches. CDR3 DNA sequence: TGTGCCAGCAGCTTGCCCGGGGACAGCGTCTATGGCTACACCTTC. It yields the protein CASSLPGDSVYGYTF.

This clonotype was seen more than once but under ten times. The chain joins TRBV11-3 to TRBJ2-1, with 9 positions matching TRBD1. The germline V gene has CDR1 SGHNT and CDR2 YENEEA. The junction had 5 bases not matched to a gene; V was cut back by 3 bases and J by 8 bases. The CDR3 runs 14 residues. The CDR3 sequence: CASSFPGQGHEQFF. The CDR3 bases are TGTGCCAGCAGCTTCCCGGGACAGGGACATGAGCAGTTCTTC.